A single sample gave rise to the 27 T cell receptor beta chains below, sequenced in a study of breast tumors, draining lymph nodes, adjacent tissues (dated by TCRdb to 2016 to 2018). Library generation was performed with multiplex PCR. Instrument used: Illumina HiSeq 2000. Starting from the raw public reads, TCRdb applied fastp trimming at Q25, assembled clones with MiXCR and retained in-frame beta chains. A single entry per CDR3 protein holds the most common genes and DNA from its merged rows. This sample is represented by 55,000 to 75,000 distinct CDR3 sequences; around two fifths of them were singletons. The top ten clones comprise roughly 9.1% of the sample. Sequencing input: breast tumor tissue. These TCRs come from a female donor with breast cancer. Some clones in this sample may be carry-over from other donors' samples.

This clonotype was counted only a few times. A much larger clone differs from this one at a single base, so this may be a read error. The chain couples TRBV5-5 to TRBJ2-5, with 8 bases that match TRBD1. This CDR3 has 18 amino acids. Trimming cost V 4 bases and J 2 bases; bases outside gene matches: 16. Germline V lookup: CDR1 SGHKS, CDR2 YYEKEE (reference sequence). CDR3 protein: CASSQGQAAGTLQETQYF. CDR3 bases: TGTGCCAGCAGCCAGGGACAGGCGGCCGGGACCCTACAAGAGACCCAGTACTTC.

This clonotype was seen ten or more times. The chain links TRBV29-1 to TRBJ2-1; no reliable D call. Trimming took off 4 bases at V and 4 bases at J, with 23 bases between the two ends. Looked up from germline, CDR1 is SQVTM and CDR2 is ANQGSEA. This CDR3 contains 17 residues. CDR3 sequence: CSVGVSEDGLQYNEQFF. The CDR3 coding sequence is TGCAGCGTTGGTGTCTCGGAAGACGGGCTACAATACAATGAGCAGTTCTTC.

The sample holds many counts of this clonotype. The CDR3 nucleotides are TGTGCCAGCACCCTCTTGACAGGGGGGAGAAACACCATATATTTT. It yields the protein CASTLLTGGRNTIYF. The chain couples TRBV12-3 or TRBV12-4 to TRBJ1-3; 9 bases agree with TRBD1. J gave up 5 bases and V 7 bases, and 9 bases lay outside the gene matches. CDR3 length equals 15 residues.

Comment on this clonotype: The germline gene is not matched at one end of the junction; a read error may be the cause. The chain is built from TRBV10-3 and TRBJ2-3; weak D call: TRBD2 (5 bases). Per germline, CDR1 ENHRY and CDR2 SYGVKD. This CDR3 is built from 17 residues. The CDR3 bases are TGTGCCGTCAGTGAGTCAGGATGGAGGCAGGCCCCAGATACGCAGTATTTT. Amino acids: CAVSESGWRQAPDTQYF.

This clonotype was detected once. This chain uses TRBV20-1 with TRBJ2-3; D remains ambiguous. Germline V gene lookup returns CDR1 DFQATT and CDR2 SNEGSKA (reference sequence). Between the trimmed V and J ends, which lost 3 bases and 2 bases, there was a span of 12 bases. This CDR3 has 14 amino acids. As DNA, the CDR3 is TGCAGTGCTAGTAGGGTTCCCACCACAGATACGCAGTATTTT. As protein: CSASRVPTTDTQYF.

Within the sample, this clonotype is large. This chain links TRBV7-6 with TRBJ2-1; D perhaps matches TRBD2 (5 bases). CDR3 length: 15 residues. Germline-derived CDR1 and CDR2 are SGHVS and FNYEAQ. V was clipped by 5 bases and J by 2 bases, with 13 bases between them. The CDR3 region is CASSPGVDAYNEQFF. CDR3 bases: TGTGCCAGCAGCCCCGGGGTAGATGCCTACAATGAGCAGTTCTTC.

This clonotype came up many times. This chain connects TRBV6-2 or TRBV6-3 to TRBJ1-5; no firm D call. The CDR3 is 17 residues long. V lost 8 bases to trimming and J lost 0 bases, with 20 bases between them. Germline-derived CDR1 and CDR2 are MNHEY and SVGEGT. DNA of the CDR3: TGTGCCAGCTCCAGTTCTTTCGTCCTTCTTAGCAATCAGCCCCAGCATTTT. Amino acid sequence: CASSSSFVLLSNQPQHF.

This clonotype was seen ten or more times. This chain uses TRBV15 with TRBJ2-7; 8 bases match TRBD1. CDR1 LNHNV and CDR2 YYDKDF come from the germline V gene (reference sequence). With 1 base clipped from V and 7 bases from J, the junction kept 6 bases outside the gene matches. The CDR3 length is 14 residues. CDR3 in DNA: TGTGCCACCAGCAGAGGGACAGGGACTTGGGAGCAGTACTTC. It codes for CATSRGTGTWEQYF.

With regard to this clonotype: The CDR3 end shows no conserved phenylalanine or tryptophan, and so a read error is likely. The CDR3 region has the DNA TGTGCCGGTACCAAGGAGGGCGGGCAGTTCTCC. This sequence encodes CAGTKEGGQFS. V usage is TRBV19 and J usage is TRBJ2-1; tentatively, D is TRBD2 (6 bases). V was cut by 11 bases and J by 12 bases, with 17 bases left in between. The CDR3 is 11 amino acids. In germline, CDR1 is LNHDA, CDR2 SQIVND (reference sequence).

The sample holds many counts of this clonotype. The chain uses TRBV7-9 and TRBJ2-7; D not resolved. The CDR3 is 12 amino acids. Looked up from germline, CDR1 is SEHNR and CDR2 is FQNEAQ (reference sequence). Trimming took off 6 bases at V and 1 base at J, with 7 bases between the two ends. The DNA of the CDR3 is TGTGCCAGCAGTATGGGATCCTACGAGCAGTACTTC. Protein product: CASSMGSYEQYF.

About this clonotype itself: A junction end diverges from the germline sequence, so it may reflect a read error. The chain's CDR3 is CASGPLAGVVNEQSF. The CDR3 region has the DNA TGTGCTAGTGGACCCCTAGCGGGGGTCGTGAATGAGCAGTCCTTC. The chain uses TRBV12-5 and TRBJ2-1; 10 bases are a match to TRBD2. This CDR3 has 15 amino acids. From germline, CDR1 is LGHNT and CDR2 FRNRAP.

This clonotype was seen at least ten times. This chain uses TRBV7-3 with TRBJ2-3; 10 bases line up with TRBD2. J lost 3 bases, V lost 5 bases, and 5 bases had no gene match. Germline V gene lookup returns CDR1 SGHTA and CDR2 FQGTGA. The CDR3 length is 15 residues. The CDR3 region has the DNA TGTGCCAGCAGCCCAGTAGCGGGAGGTACAGATACGCAGTATTTT. Its protein is CASSPVAGGTDTQYF.

This clonotype was counted at least ten times. The J gene is TRBJ2-3, the V gene TRBV9, with TRBD2 identical over 13 bases. The V and J ends lost 3 bases and 4 bases, in that order; junction bases with no gene match: 8. The CDR3 runs to 17 residues. Germline CDR1 and CDR2: SGDLS and YYNGEE. The CDR3 region is CASSATVTSGRSDTQYF. DNA of the CDR3: TGTGCCAGCAGCGCAACCGTGACTAGCGGGAGGTCAGATACGCAGTATTTT.

Points on this clonotype: A read error may produce the germline difference seen at one junction end. The chain links TRBV7-9 to TRBJ2-4; D call uncertain. This CDR3 contains 15 residues. The germline V gene has CDR1 SEHNR and CDR2 FQNEAQ (reference sequence). The CDR3 reads CASSLDSTAKNIQHF. CDR3 DNA sequence: TGTGCCAGCAGCTTAGATAGCACCGCCAAAAACATTCAGCACTTC.

For this clonotype: This may come from a read error, since a much larger clone is one base off. V usage is TRBV9 and J usage is TRBJ2-1, with unresolved D. This CDR3 is built from 15 residues. CDR1 SGDLS and CDR2 YYNGEE come from the germline V gene. CDR3 bases: TGTACCAGCAGCAAAACGTCTAGTAGATACAATGAGCAGTTCTTC. This translates into CTSSKTSSRYNEQFF.

This clonotype came up many times. The chain has TRBV6-5 and TRBJ1-6; TRBD1 is a possible D gene (6 bases). The CDR3 runs 16 residues. Germline V gene lookup returns CDR1 MNHEY and CDR2 SVGAGI. Trimming took 6 bases from V and 7 from J, leaving 19 bases between them. Here the CDR3 DNA reads TGTGCCAGCAGCCGCGACCCACAGGGAGGCAATTCACCCCTCCACTTT. It codes for CASSRDPQGGNSPLHF.

In its sample, this clonotype was seen many times. The chain couples TRBV20-1 to TRBJ2-7; 7 positions agree with TRBD1. This CDR3 spans 13 amino acids. CDR1 is DFQATT and CDR2 is SNEGSKA in the germline V gene (reference sequence). V was clipped by 0 bases and J by 6 bases; unmatched bases: 5. The CDR3, as DNA: TGCAGTGCTAGAGAACAGGGGATGGTCGAGCAGTACTTC. It encodes CSAREQGMVEQYF.

This clonotype has a count of ten or more. The chain uses TRBV12-3 or TRBV12-4 and TRBJ1-6, with D possibly being TRBD1 (6 bases). This CDR3 comprises 15 residues. The V and J ends lost 3 bases and 8 bases respectively, with 14 bases between them. The DNA of the CDR3 is TGTGCCAGCAGTTTCCTCGCGGCAGGGGATTCACCCCTCCACTTT. As protein: CASSFLAAGDSPLHF.

As concerns this clonotype: This may stem from a read error, because a much larger clone lies one nucleotide away. The genes are TRBV18 and TRBJ1-6; the D gene is possibly TRBD1 (5 bases). The germline CDR1 and CDR2 sequences are KGHSH and LQKENI. The germline V and J ends were trimmed by 3 bases and 3 bases, with 15 bases remaining between them. This CDR3 region has 17 residues. The CDR3 DNA sequence: TGTGCCAGCTCACCGGGACTGCCGAGCTTCTATAATTCACCCCTCCACTTT. Its translation: CASSPGLPSFYNSPLHF. The full variable domain, completed using reference TRBV18 and TRBJ1-6, is NAGVMQNPRHLVRRRGQEARLRCSPMKGHSHVYWYRQLPEEGLKFMVYLQKENIIDESGMPKERFSAEFPKEGPSILRIQQVVRGDSAAYFCASSPGLPSFYNSPLHFGNGTRLTVT.

This clonotype occurred many times. The rearrangement uses TRBV19 and TRBJ2-1, with D uncertain. The germline V gene encodes CDR1 LNHDA and CDR2 SQIVND (reference sequence). This CDR3 has 13 amino acids. V shed 5 bases and J shed 4 bases, with 9 bases lying between them. CDR3 in DNA: TGTGCCAGTAGTGTCGCTAGGTACAATGAGCAGTTCTTC. This codes for CASSVARYNEQFF.

Worth noting for this clonotype: A read error may account for a junction end that differs from germline. The V gene is TRBV11-3, the J gene TRBJ2-1; D gene unclear. This CDR3 comprises 12 residues. Germline V gene sequence: CDR1 SGHNT, CDR2 YENEEA. CDR3 protein: CTSSLIYNAQFF. The DNA for the CDR3 is TGTACCAGCAGCTTGATCTACAATGCGCAGTTCTTC.

There are many counts of this clonotype. The chain carries TRBV19 and TRBJ2-3, with 9 bases lining up with TRBD2. Germline-derived CDR1 and CDR2 are LNHDA and SQIVND (reference sequence). V was pared by 3 bases and J by 5 bases, with 9 bases of the junction left unmatched. This CDR3 region has 16 residues. CDR3 region: CASSISVAGGGDTQYF. The CDR3 DNA sequence: TGTGCCAGTAGTATCTCAGTCGCGGGAGGGGGAGATACGCAGTATTTT.

This clonotype was observed once. The chain couples TRBV20-1 to TRBJ2-3, with no clear D. The CDR3 length is 14 residues. With 3 bases removed from V and 4 bases from J, the gap between germline ends came to 14 bases. Germline assignment: CDR1 DFQATT and CDR2 SNEGSKA (reference sequence). The CDR3 DNA reads as TGCAGTGCTAGTAGACTGCCATCTTCAGATACGCAGTATTTT. Translating gives CSASRLPSSDTQYF.

In this sample, this clonotype turned up many times. The rearrangement links TRBV7-2 to TRBJ1-6; D gene ambiguous. CDR1 is SGHTA and CDR2 is FQGNSA in the germline V gene. The CDR3 runs 15 residues. The V end lost 5 bases, the J end lost 6 bases, and 14 bases lay between the germline ends. Written as DNA, the CDR3 is TGTGCCAGCAGCCCCAGCGGCCAATTTAATTCACCCCTCCACTTT. This encodes CASSPSGQFNSPLHF.

This clonotype appeared a few times. A much larger clone lies a single base off, so this may be a read error. This chain uses TRBV5-5 with TRBJ2-5; possible D gene TRBD2, 5 bases. V lost 5 bases and J 5 bases, leaving 16 bases between the germline ends. Germline assignment: CDR1 SGHKS and CDR2 YYEKEE (reference sequence). The CDR3 totals 14 residues. The DNA of the CDR3 is TGTGCCAGCAGACCTCAAATAGCGCGTGAGACCCAGTACTTC. Its translation: CASRPQIARETQYF.

This clonotype has ten or more counts. One end of the junction varies from germline; a read error may be responsible. The chain has TRBV6-5 and TRBJ2-7, with D hard to call. The CDR3 spans 15 residues. The germline V gene has CDR1 MNHEY and CDR2 SVGAGI. The CDR3 DNA reads TGTGCCAGCAGTCACTCCGAGAGGAGCTCCTACGAGCAGTACTTC. As protein: CASSHSERSSYEQYF.

Concerning this clonotype itself: A single base separates this from a much larger clone, so it may be a read error. The chain couples TRBV28 to TRBJ1-6; 7 positions match TRBD1. CDR1 and CDR2 from the germline V gene are MDHEN and SYDVKM. Unmatched junction bases numbered 6, after V lost 2 bases and J lost 8 bases. The CDR3 totals 15 residues. CDR3 amino acids: CASSLPGQRHSPLHF. In nucleotides, the CDR3 is TGTGCCAGCAGTTTACCGGGACAGAGACATTCACCCCTCCACTTT. Using reference TRBV28 and TRBJ1-6 for the parts outside the CDR3, the full variable domain is DVKVTQSSRYLVKRTGEKVFLECVQDMDHENMFWYRQDPGLGLRLIYFSYDVKMKEKGDIPEGYSVSREKKERFSLILESASTNQTSMYLCASSLPGQRHSPLHFGNGTRLTVT.